The 7 T cell receptor beta chains reported below all come from one sample, sequenced in a study of blood T cell repertoires in COVID-19. Assay: immunoSEQ multiplex PCR; the TCRdb copy retains only in-frame clones and omits some. The repertoire has more than 120,000 clones, 87% of them found once; the top ten carry approximately 35%. Sequencing was done on a sample of peripheral blood. These receptors originate from a man aged 50-59 years who had recovered from COVID-19.

The rearrangement uses TRBV7-9 and TRBJ1-4; 7 bases line up with TRBD1. This CDR3 is 14 amino acids long. The V segment lost 3 bases and the J segment 7 bases; nucleotides outside the gene matches: 5. Germline V gives CDR1 SEHNR, CDR2 FQNEAQ (reference sequence). The CDR3, as DNA: TGTGCCAGCAGCTTTGACGACAGGGTTGAAAAACTGTTTTTT. Its protein product is CASSFDDRVEKLFF. Looking up the rest from reference TRBV7-9 and TRBJ1-4 gives the full variable domain: DTGVSQNPRHKITKRGQNVTFRCDPISEHNRLYWYRQTLGQGPEFLTYFQNEAQLEKSRLLSDRFSAERPKGSFSTLEIQRTEQGDSAMYLCASSFDDRVEKLFFGSGTQLSVL.

The V call is TRBV6-4, the J call TRBJ2-3; possible D gene TRBD1, 6 bases. Germline assignment: CDR1 MRHNA and CDR2 SNTAGT. Trimming took off 5 bases at V and 1 base at J, with 16 bases between the two ends. The CDR3 runs 16 residues. The chain's CDR3 is CASSPPGGVRTDTQYF. The CDR3 DNA sequence: TGTGCCAGCAGTCCCCCTGGGGGCGTCCGCACAGATACGCAGTATTTT.

The chain uses TRBV19 and TRBJ1-2; weak D call: TRBD1 (6 bases). The V gene lost 4 bases and the J gene lost 5 bases, with 20 bases spanning the gap. Germline V gene sequence: CDR1 LNHDA, CDR2 SQIVND (reference sequence). The CDR3 is 16 residues long. CDR3 in DNA: TGTGCCAGTAGTACTCCCGCTGAAGGGGGTTCTTATGGCTACACCTTC. Residues: CASSTPAEGGSYGYTF.

This sequence joins TRBV10-1 and TRBJ1-3; the D is unclear. This CDR3 is 14 amino acids long. The germline CDR1 and CDR2 sequences are WNHNN and SYGVQD (reference sequence). Trimming removed 3 bases at V and 0 bases at J, with 6 bases between. The CDR3 nucleotides read TGCGCCAGCAGTGACAGAAACTCTGGAAACACCATATATTTT. This sequence encodes CASSDRNSGNTIYF.

The chain recombines TRBV6-1 with TRBJ1-4; TRBD1 might be the D (5 bases). The CDR3 has 16 residues. In germline, CDR1 is MNHNS, CDR2 SASEGT. V lost 0 bases, J lost 3 bases, and 11 bases lay in between. For the CDR3, the DNA is TGTGCCAGCAGTGAAGCTGGTGGGGCGTCTAATGAAAAACTGTTTTTT. Translating gives CASSEAGGASNEKLFF.

The gene calls are TRBV6-1 and TRBJ1-4, with 10 nucleotides matching TRBD1. V shed 1 base and J 0 bases; nucleotides not matched to a gene: 5. Per the germline V gene, CDR1 is MNHNS and CDR2 is SASEGT. This CDR3 region has 18 residues. The CDR3 sequence is CASSEEGQGIATNEKLFF. In nucleotides, the CDR3 is TGTGCCAGCAGTGAAGAGGGACAGGGGATCGCAACTAATGAAAAACTGTTTTTT.

This chain joins TRBV5-4 and TRBJ2-3; D is uncertain. The length of the CDR3 is 14 residues. V gave up 0 bases and J gave up 0 bases, with 5 bases separating them. Germline V gene sequence: CDR1 SGHNT, CDR2 YYREEE (reference sequence). The CDR3 DNA follows: TGTGCCAGCAGCTTGGGTACTAGCACAGATACGCAGTATTTT. Its protein is CASSLGTSTDTQYF.